The 23 T cell receptor beta chains given below trace back to one sample, sequenced in a study of shared clonotypes between healthy human individuals (dated by TCRdb to 2018 to 2021). The protocol used for the library was the immunoSEQ multiplex PCR assay. The table was pulled from immuneACCESS by TCRdb, which kept in-frame rearrangements only. Such tables lose some clones; where checked, under half of the loss comes from unresolved V genes, and the rest has no known cause. The sample yields some 300,000 clones; about 73% were counted once. The ten largest clones add up to about 10% of the sample. Sequencing was performed on memory CD4+ T cells sorted from blood. What this sample's cell subset or site label stands for: CD45RA-negative fraction. The receptors derive from a man younger than 45 in good health.

This chain uses TRBV11-2 with TRBJ2-7; D gene uncertain. Per germline, CDR1 SGHAT and CDR2 FQNNGV. The CDR3 covers 14 residues. Trimming stripped 0 bases from V and 3 bases from J, with 9 bases between. The CDR3 region has the DNA TGTGCCAGCAGCTTAGATTGGGCCCACTACGAGCAGTACTTC. This codes for CASSLDWAHYEQYF.

This chain uses TRBV18 with TRBJ2-5; D perhaps matches TRBD1 (6 bases). V was trimmed by 6 bases and J by 3 bases, leaving 14 bases between them. The CDR3 loop spans 14 amino acids. Germline V gene sequence: CDR1 KGHSH, CDR2 LQKENI. The CDR3 loop reads CASSPDRYKETQYF. CDR3 coding DNA: TGTGCCAGCTCTCCTGACAGGTACAAAGAGACCCAGTACTTC.

V is TRBV6-5 and J is TRBJ2-5; D remains ambiguous. The ends were cut back, 10 bases at V and 1 base at J, with 13 bases in the middle. Germline assignment: CDR1 MNHEY and CDR2 SVGAGI. CDR3 length: 13 residues. This CDR3 is CATRGPSQETQYF. DNA for the CDR3: TGTGCCACTCGTGGGCCCTCCCAAGAGACCCAGTACTTC.

As concerns this clone: The same CDR3 is also encoded by other DNA sequences in this sample. The rearrangement links TRBV5-1 to TRBJ2-2, with unresolved D. The CDR3 is 13 residues long. Germline values: CDR1 SGHRS, CDR2 YFSETQ. V was clipped by 4 bases and J by 3 bases, with 7 bases between them. CDR3 DNA: TGCGCCAGCAGCCTGGCCGACACCGGGGAGCTGTTTTTT. This sequence encodes CASSLADTGELFF.

The CDR3 region is CASSLDGTGGLHEQYF. CDR3 in DNA: TGTGCCAGCAGCTTAGACGGGACGGGAGGGCTCCACGAGCAGTACTTC. The chain recombines TRBV7-9 with TRBJ2-7, with 8 bases lining up with TRBD2. V lost 1 base and J lost 5; bases outside the gene matches: 10. Germline V lookup: CDR1 SEHNR, CDR2 FQNEAQ (reference sequence). The CDR3 has 16 residues.

This clone has just one count. This rearrangement joins TRBV19 to TRBJ2-7; the D gene is possibly TRBD1 (6 bases). In germline, CDR1 is LNHDA, CDR2 SQIVND (reference sequence). The CDR3 consists of 17 residues. V was clipped by 3 bases and J by 0 bases, with 18 bases between them. The CDR3 region is CASSIPWTALSSYEQYF. CDR3 DNA sequence: TGTGCCAGTAGTATCCCATGGACAGCCTTGAGCTCCTACGAGCAGTACTTC.

The chain uses TRBV6-6 and TRBJ2-3, with TRBD1 matching over 9 bases. CDR1 is MNHNY, CDR2 SVGAGI, per germline (reference sequence). The V and J ends lost 5 bases and 1 base, in that order; junction bases with no gene match: 7. The CDR3 has 16 residues. CDR3 sequence reads: CASSPYRDRGTDTQYF. The CDR3 DNA reads as TGTGCCAGCAGTCCCTACCGGGACAGGGGCACAGATACGCAGTATTTT.

The chain links TRBV10-1 to TRBJ2-2; 13 nucleotides line up with TRBD2. J lost 6 bases, V lost 3 bases, and 1 base had no gene match. This CDR3 comprises 15 residues. Germline loops: CDR1 WNHNN, CDR2 SYGVQD (reference sequence). The CDR3 here is CASSDGLAGAGELFF. The CDR3, as DNA: TGCGCCAGCAGTGATGGACTAGCGGGAGCCGGGGAGCTGTTTTTT.

This rearrangement joins TRBV28 to TRBJ1-1; D gene uncertain. The germline V gene has CDR1 MDHEN and CDR2 SYDVKM. This CDR3 is built from 13 residues. V gave up 4 bases and J gave up 11 bases, with 17 bases separating them. The CDR3 protein is CASSSPGPKLAFF. As DNA, the CDR3 is TGTGCCAGCAGTTCGCCAGGTCCTAAATTGGCTTTCTTT.

This sequence joins TRBV5-1 and TRBJ2-1; 12 bases agree with TRBD2. V lost 6 bases, J lost 8 bases, and 9 bases stayed unmatched. There are 15 residues in the CDR3. Germline V CDR1 and CDR2: SGHRS, YFSETQ. The CDR3 DNA follows: TGCGCCAGCACCCGCTCTAGCGGGAGGGCCTATGAGCAGTTCTTC. Its translation is CASTRSSGRAYEQFF.

The sample holds a few counts of this clone. This chain links TRBV28 with TRBJ2-3; D may be TRBD2 (6 bases). The germline CDR1 and CDR2 sequences are MDHEN and SYDVKM. The CDR3 is made up of 12 amino acids. Trimming pared 4 bases from V and 12 bases from J, leaving 14 bases between. CDR3 in amino acids: CASSSGPSDQYF. CDR3 DNA sequence: TGTGCCAGCAGTTCAGGGCCTAGCGATCAGTATTTT. Full variable domain (rest looked up from reference TRBV28 and TRBJ2-3): DVKVTQSSRYLVKRTGEKVFLECVQDMDHENMFWYRQDPGLGLRLIYFSYDVKMKEKGDIPEGYSVSREKKERFSLILESASTNQTSMYLCASSSGPSDQYFGPGTRLTVL.

Regarding this clone: This clone may be a read error of a much larger clone one base away. This specimen includes other DNA sequences encoding the same CDR3. This chain's CDR3 is CASSEGLAGSYEQYF. DNA of the CDR3: TGTGCCAGCAGTGAAGGGCTAGCGGGCTCCTACGAGCAGTACTTC. This chain joins TRBV6-1 and TRBJ2-7; 8 nucleotides align to TRBD2. Trimming at V came to 1 base and at J to 0 bases, leaving 2 bases not matched to a gene. Germline V CDR1 and CDR2: MNHNS, SASEGT. The CDR3 has 15 residues.

V is TRBV15 and J is TRBJ2-2, with no clear D. V gave up 3 bases and J gave up 0 bases, with 11 bases separating them. Germline V gives CDR1 LNHNV, CDR2 YYDKDF (reference sequence). The CDR3 runs to 16 residues. CDR3 in DNA: TGTGCCACCAGCAGTGTCGGTCCCGCGAACACCGGGGAGCTGTTTTTT. Translated: CATSSVGPANTGELFF.

The V gene is TRBV29-1, the J gene TRBJ2-3, with D perhaps assigned TRBD1 or TRBD2 (5 bases each). V dropped 6 bases and J dropped 3 bases, with 19 bases sitting between them. Germline loops: CDR1 SQVTM, CDR2 ANQGSEA. The CDR3 is 15 amino acids. CDR3 sequence reads: CSVAGTDLRTDTQYF. CDR3 coding DNA: TGCAGCGTGGCCGGGACGGACTTAAGGACAGATACGCAGTATTTT.

The CDR3 here is CASSLDGRMSSYNEQFF. As DNA, the CDR3 is TGTGCCAGCAGTTTAGACGGACGGATGAGCTCCTACAATGAGCAGTTCTTC. The chain uses TRBV27 and TRBJ2-1; D is ambiguous. Germline V CDR1 and CDR2: MNHEY, SMNVEV (reference sequence). Trimming took 2 bases from V and 0 from J, leaving 14 bases between them. The CDR3 totals 17 residues.

Turning to this clone: The identical CDR3 is also encoded by other nucleotide sequences in the sample. The chain recombines TRBV7-9 with TRBJ2-7, with D perhaps TRBD2 (5 bases). The germline V gene has CDR1 SEHNR and CDR2 FQNEAQ (reference sequence). The CDR3 contains 14 residues. The V and J ends lost 5 bases and 2 bases respectively, with 13 bases between them. The CDR3 loop is CASSLTGVTYEQYF. In DNA, the CDR3 is TGTGCCAGCAGCCTCACCGGGGTAACCTACGAGCAGTACTTC.

J is TRBJ2-3 and V is TRBV2, with 12 positions matching TRBD2. V shed 0 bases and J 5 bases; nucleotides not matched to a gene: 3. CDR3 length equals 16 residues. Germline CDR1 reads SNHLY; CDR2 reads FYNNEI. CDR3 loop: CASSEARLAGVDTQYF. CDR3 nucleotide sequence: TGTGCCAGCAGTGAAGCGCGACTAGCGGGAGTAGATACGCAGTATTTT.

With respect to this clone: A much more abundant neighbour one base away suggests this may be a read error. The same CDR3 arises from other DNA sequences in this sample as well. The chain joins TRBV4-3 to TRBJ1-1, with D hard to call. Germline assignment: CDR1 LGHNA and CDR2 YSLEER. The CDR3 runs to 13 residues. V shed 0 bases and J shed 1 base, with 3 bases lying between them. The CDR3 DNA is TGCGCCAGCAGCCAAGACAGGAACACTGAAGCTTTCTTT. As protein: CASSQDRNTEAFF.

V usage is TRBV2 and J usage is TRBJ2-5; TRBD1 might be the D (6 bases). The length of the CDR3 is 13 residues. Per germline, CDR1 SNHLY and CDR2 FYNNEI. Trimming pared 7 bases from V and 7 bases from J, leaving 16 bases between. The CDR3 DNA reads TGTGCCAGCACAGACAGGTCATGGGGGACCCAGTACTTC. Translating gives CASTDRSWGTQYF.

This chain joins TRBV9 and TRBJ1-2, with D possibly TRBD1 on 6 matching bases. Germline CDR1 SGDLS, CDR2 YYNGEE. The germline V and J ends were trimmed by 0 bases and 4 bases, with 10 bases remaining between them. The CDR3 is 14 residues long. The CDR3 sequence is CASSVDGQTYGYTF. The CDR3 DNA reads as TGTGCCAGCAGCGTAGACGGACAGACCTATGGCTACACCTTC.

The table lists this clone with a few counts. The chain employs TRBV7-7 and TRBJ2-2, with 8 bases aligning to TRBD1. This CDR3 has 15 residues. After removal of 4 bases from V and 3 bases from J, the junction contained 4 bases not matched to a gene. The germline V gene encodes CDR1 SSHAT and CDR2 FNYEAQ (reference sequence). The chain's CDR3 is CASSSGGWDTGELFF. In DNA form, the CDR3 reads TGTGCCAGCAGCTCAGGGGGCTGGGACACCGGGGAGCTGTTTTTT. The full variable domain, its missing parts supplied by reference TRBV7-7 and TRBJ2-2, is GAGVSQSPRYKVTKRGQDVTLRCDPISSHATLYWYQQALGQGPEFLTYFNYEAQPDKSGLPSDRFSAERPEGSISTLTIQRTEQRDSAMYRCASSSGGWDTGELFFGEGSRLTVL.

This clone was observed a few times. The rearrangement uses TRBV30 and TRBJ1-1; possibly TRBD1 for D (5 bases). The germline V and J ends were trimmed by 0 bases and 3 bases, with 8 bases remaining between them. The CDR3 length is 13 residues. Germline assignment: CDR1 GTSNPN and CDR2 SVGIG (reference sequence). CDR3 amino acids: CAWSVQGDTEAFF. The DNA for the CDR3 is TGTGCCTGGAGTGTCCAAGGGGACACTGAAGCTTTCTTT.

This CDR3 is CASSPLVGEQFF. The CDR3 DNA follows: TGTGCCAGCAGCCCCCTGGTCGGTGAGCAGTTCTTC. The chain combines TRBV6-5 with TRBJ2-1; D not certain. Trimming left V 6 bases short and J 9 bases short, with 12 bases between. Germline CDR1 MNHEY, CDR2 SVGAGI. The CDR3 has 12 amino acids.